Below are 23 T cell receptor beta chains sequenced from a single sample in a study of low-dose radiotherapy and immunotherapy resistance in tumors. Described time point: before trial treatment. First-strand cDNA used TRAV- and TRBV-specific primers, covering alpha and beta chains. The TCRs were subjected to amplification over approximately 20 PCR cycles employing a constant-region primer in conjunction with a V-primer adapter. TCRdb used MiXCR to reprocess the reads, holding one entry per CDR3 protein. There are around 83,000 distinct CDR3 sequences in the sample; 18% occur only once, and 4.5% to 7.5% lies in the top ten. The sequencing here drew on PBMCs, taken before treatment. The source is a male donor with prostate cancer.

This chain uses TRBV5-1 with TRBJ1-1; possibly TRBD1 for D (6 bases). V lost 0 bases and J 1 base, leaving 10 bases between the germline ends. The V gene's germline CDR1 is SGHRS and CDR2 YFSETQ. The CDR3 is 15 residues long. CDR3 sequence: CASSLAGQPNTEAFF. The CDR3 DNA is TGCGCCAGCAGCTTGGCAGGACAGCCGAACACTGAAGCTTTCTTT.

This clonotype was observed many times. The CDR3 sequence: CSGKTANYGYTF. The CDR3 DNA is TGCAGCGGAAAGACAGCAAACTATGGCTACACCTTC. This rearrangement joins TRBV29-1 to TRBJ1-2; D perhaps matches TRBD1 (5 bases). Trimming took off 7 bases at V and 2 bases at J, with 11 bases between the two ends. Germline CDR1 reads SQVTM; CDR2 reads ANQGSEA. The CDR3 consists of 12 residues.

This rearrangement joins TRBV6-1 to TRBJ2-7, with 11 bases matching TRBD2. The CDR3 covers 15 residues. The junction had 9 bases not matched to a gene; V was cut back by 9 bases and J by 2 bases. CDR1 and CDR2 from the germline V gene are MNHNS and SASEGT. The CDR3 region is CASITSGGRTYEQYF. In DNA form, the CDR3 reads TGTGCCAGTATTACTAGCGGGGGCCGCACCTACGAGCAGTACTTC.

This clonotype came up once. The rearrangement links TRBV20-1 to TRBJ2-1; 11 bases are a match to TRBD1. This CDR3 region has 17 residues. V shed 3 bases, J shed 1 base, and the junction held 8 bases outside the gene matches. CDR1 DFQATT and CDR2 SNEGSKA come from the germline V gene (reference sequence). The CDR3 region is CSARRAGTGGSYNEQFF. DNA for the CDR3: TGCAGTGCTAGGAGGGCCGGGACAGGGGGGTCCTACAATGAGCAGTTCTTC.

This clonotype was found many times. V usage is TRBV2 and J usage is TRBJ2-5; D uncertain. The CDR3 is 15 residues long. The germline V gene has CDR1 SNHLY and CDR2 FYNNEI. Trimming removed 0 bases from V and 2 bases from J, with 10 bases in between. CDR3 loop: CASSEASGRQETQYF. In DNA form, the CDR3 reads TGTGCCAGCAGTGAAGCGTCCGGTCGGCAAGAGACCCAGTACTTC. The full variable domain, in which reference TRBV2 and TRBJ2-5 provide the parts outside the CDR3, is EPEVTQTPSHQVTQMGQEVILRCVPISNHLYFYWYRQILGQKVEFLVSFYNNEISEKSEIFDDQFSVERPDGSNFTLKIRSTKLEDSAMYFCASSEASGRQETQYFGPGTRLLVL.

This clonotype was recorded at least ten times. This chain connects TRBV3-1 to TRBJ2-5; D ambiguous. The CDR3 is made up of 12 amino acids. Germline assignment: CDR1 LGHDT and CDR2 YNNKEL (reference sequence). Trimming took 4 bases from V and 4 from J, leaving 7 bases between them. The chain's CDR3 is CASSPWGETQYF. The CDR3 DNA sequence: TGTGCCAGCAGCCCGTGGGGAGAGACCCAGTACTTC.

This clonotype has ten or more counts. The rearrangement links TRBV5-1 to TRBJ1-1; D remains ambiguous. The germline CDR1 and CDR2 sequences are SGHRS and YFSETQ. This CDR3 spans 11 amino acids. Trimming stripped 3 bases from V and 8 bases from J, with 8 bases between. In DNA, the CDR3 is TGCGCCAGCAGCTATGGATTAGAAGCTTTCTTT. Amino acid sequence: CASSYGLEAFF.

This clonotype was found many times. The J gene is TRBJ1-2, the V gene TRBV4-2, with 7 bases that match TRBD1. The CDR3 consists of 18 residues. Germline CDR1 is LGHNA and CDR2 is YNFKEQ. The J segment lost 2 bases and the V segment lost 0 bases, leaving 12 bases of the junction unmatched. CDR3 in amino acids: CASSQESQGVAGNYGYTF. As DNA, the CDR3 is TGTGCCAGCAGCCAAGAATCGCAGGGGGTGGCGGGGAACTATGGCTACACCTTC.

The table lists this clonotype with many counts. The chain couples TRBV30 to TRBJ2-5; possible D gene TRBD1, 6 bases. The CDR3 sequence is 15 residues long. Trimming stripped 2 bases from V and 1 base from J, with 14 bases between. Germline loops: CDR1 GTSNPN, CDR2 SVGIG (reference sequence). CDR3 protein: CAWSHRAAIQETQYF. DNA of the CDR3: TGTGCCTGGAGTCACAGGGCGGCGATCCAAGAGACCCAGTACTTC.

This clonotype was observed at least ten times. The chain combines TRBV20-1 with TRBJ2-3; D gene unclear. CDR3 length equals 13 residues. Trimming removed 5 bases at V and 0 bases at J, with 9 bases between. Germline-derived CDR1 and CDR2 are DFQATT and SNEGSKA (reference sequence). This chain's CDR3 is CSAPTRSTDTQYF. The CDR3 bases are TGCAGTGCTCCGACACGAAGCACAGATACGCAGTATTTT.

This clonotype has just a few counts. This rearrangement joins TRBV7-8 to TRBJ2-5; no definite D call. Trimming shortened V by 1 base and J by 5 bases, and 11 bases separated the two germline ends. Germline lookup yields CDR1 SGHVS and CDR2 FQNEAQ. The CDR3 consists of 14 residues. The CDR3 DNA reads TGTGCCAGCAGCTTAGGAAGGGTTGAGGAGACCCAGTACTTC. Translation: CASSLGRVEETQYF.

In this sample, this clonotype turned up many times. This chain joins TRBV9 and TRBJ2-3; D not certain. Germline assignment: CDR1 SGDLS and CDR2 YYNGEE. V was trimmed by 3 bases and J by 1 base, leaving 9 bases between them. The CDR3 has 14 residues. The chain's CDR3 is CASSASHGTDTQYF. CDR3 nucleotides: TGTGCCAGCAGCGCGAGTCATGGCACAGATACGCAGTATTTT.

This clonotype was detected many times. This chain connects TRBV20-1 to TRBJ2-2; weak D call: TRBD2 (6 bases). This CDR3 contains 14 residues. V was trimmed by 6 bases and J by 2 bases, leaving 13 bases between them. Germline CDR1 DFQATT, CDR2 SNEGSKA (reference sequence). The CDR3 loop is CSAKAGRNTGELFF. The CDR3 region has the DNA TGCAGTGCCAAAGCGGGTAGAAACACCGGGGAGCTGTTTTTT.

This clonotype occurred many times. The CDR3 spells CAIGRGEETQYF. For the CDR3, the DNA is TGTGCCATCGGGCGGGGGGAAGAGACCCAGTACTTC. This sequence joins TRBV10-3 and TRBJ2-5, with 8 bases identical to TRBD2. The CDR3 is 12 amino acids. V lost 8 bases, J lost 3 bases, and 2 bases stayed unmatched. Germline CDR1 ENHRY, CDR2 SYGVKD.

V gene TRBV12-3 or TRBV12-4 combines with J gene TRBJ1-1, with no clear D. The CDR3 runs to 12 residues. The V gene lost 2 bases and the J gene lost 12 bases, with 13 bases spanning the gap. Written as DNA, the CDR3 is TGTGCCAGCAGTTTACTTGGCATGGGGTCTTTCTTT. Protein: CASSLLGMGSFF.

This clonotype was counted many times. The chain employs TRBV30 and TRBJ2-7; 13 bases fit TRBD2. V shed 3 bases and J 4 bases; nucleotides not matched to a gene: 6. The CDR3 spans 15 residues. Germline V gives CDR1 GTSNPN, CDR2 SVGIG (reference sequence). Here the CDR3 reads CAWRVGLAGVYEQYF. The CDR3 DNA follows: TGTGCCTGGAGGGTCGGACTAGCGGGGGTATACGAGCAGTACTTC.

This clonotype occurred many times. The chain has TRBV14 and TRBJ2-2; D is possibly TRBD1 (6 bases). The length of the CDR3 is 14 residues. Germline-derived CDR1 and CDR2 are SGHDN and FVKESK. V shed 0 bases and J shed 6 bases, with 8 bases lying between them. CDR3 sequence reads: CASSQEWGPGELFF. The CDR3, as DNA: TGTGCCAGCAGCCAAGAGTGGGGGCCCGGGGAGCTGTTTTTT.

This clonotype was observed many times. The chain links TRBV20-1 to TRBJ2-2; possible D gene TRBD2, 6 bases. This CDR3 contains 15 residues. Germline-derived CDR1 and CDR2 are DFQATT and SNEGSKA (reference sequence). The germline V and J ends were trimmed by 5 bases and 4 bases, with 17 bases remaining between them. CDR3 bases: TGCAGTGCTCCCCTCCGGGACTCCCTCACCGGGGAGCTGTTTTTT. As protein: CSAPLRDSLTGELFF.

This clonotype was found many times. The rearrangement links TRBV2 to TRBJ2-7, with a tentative D call TRBD2 (5 bases). Germline loops: CDR1 SNHLY, CDR2 FYNNEI. Trimming removed 5 bases from V and 7 bases from J, with 21 bases in between. The CDR3 runs 15 residues. The CDR3 region is CASSIPGGSVGEQYF. Written as DNA, the CDR3 is TGTGCCAGCAGTATCCCAGGAGGTTCGGTCGGGGAGCAGTACTTC.

This chain connects TRBV29-1 to TRBJ2-6; D is tentatively TRBD1 or TRBD2 (5 bases each). The germline V and J ends were trimmed by 2 bases and 0 bases, with 11 bases remaining between them. There are 16 residues in the CDR3. In germline, CDR1 is SQVTM, CDR2 ANQGSEA. CDR3 DNA sequence: TGCAGCGTTGAACGGGACGTCGACTCTGGGGCCAACGTCCTGACTTTC. Translated: CSVERDVDSGANVLTF.

The sample holds many counts of this clonotype. This chain joins TRBV12-3 or TRBV12-4 and TRBJ1-2; D is uncertain. The V and J ends lost 8 bases and 1 base respectively, with 5 bases between them. This CDR3 has 11 residues. The DNA of the CDR3 is TGTGCCAGCGGCAATAACTATGGCTACACCTTC. Amino acids: CASGNNYGYTF.

At least ten counts were recorded for this clonotype. V usage is TRBV11-3 and J usage is TRBJ2-7; D gene uncertain. The CDR3 consists of 14 residues. Between the trimmed V and J ends, which lost 1 base and 3 bases, there was a span of 10 bases. CDR1 and CDR2 from the germline V gene are SGHNT and YENEEA. CDR3 sequence (DNA): TGTGCCAGCAGCTTAGGGGGAACCCGCTACGAGCAGTACTTC. As protein: CASSLGGTRYEQYF.

In its sample, this clonotype was seen many times. This chain uses TRBV4-1 with TRBJ2-7, with 11 bases identical to TRBD1. The CDR3 contains 16 residues. The V segment lost 2 bases and the J segment 4 bases; nucleotides outside the gene matches: 7. Germline V gene lookup returns CDR1 MGHRA and CDR2 YSYEKL. The CDR3 protein is CASSQRTGGAFYEQYF. The CDR3 nucleotides are TGCGCCAGCAGCCAAAGGACAGGGGGCGCTTTTTACGAGCAGTACTTC.